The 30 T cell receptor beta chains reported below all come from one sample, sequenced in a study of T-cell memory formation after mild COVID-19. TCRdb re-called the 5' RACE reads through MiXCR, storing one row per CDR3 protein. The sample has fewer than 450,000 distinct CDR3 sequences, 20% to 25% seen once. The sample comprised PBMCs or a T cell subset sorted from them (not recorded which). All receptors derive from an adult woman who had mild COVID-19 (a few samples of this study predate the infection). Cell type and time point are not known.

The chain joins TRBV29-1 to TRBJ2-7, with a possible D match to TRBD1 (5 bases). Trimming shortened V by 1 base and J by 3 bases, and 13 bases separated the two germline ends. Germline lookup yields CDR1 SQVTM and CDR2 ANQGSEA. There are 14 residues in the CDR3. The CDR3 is CSVEVGRDVYEQYF. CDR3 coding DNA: TGCAGCGTTGAAGTAGGCAGGGATGTCTACGAGCAGTACTTC.

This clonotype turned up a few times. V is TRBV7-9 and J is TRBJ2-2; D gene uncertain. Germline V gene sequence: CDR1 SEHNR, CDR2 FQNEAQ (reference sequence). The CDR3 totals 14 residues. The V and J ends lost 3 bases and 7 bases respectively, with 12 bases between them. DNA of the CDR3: TGTGCCAGCAGCTTGGGGAAAAAGGTCGGGGAGCTGTTTTTT. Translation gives CASSLGKKVGELFF.

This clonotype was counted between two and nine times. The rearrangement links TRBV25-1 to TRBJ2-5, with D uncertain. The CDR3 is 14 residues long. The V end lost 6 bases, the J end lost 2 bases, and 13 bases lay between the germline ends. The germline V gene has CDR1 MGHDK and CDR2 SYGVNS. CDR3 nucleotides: TGTGCCAGCAGCCCCGGGCGCACACAAGAGACCCAGTACTTC. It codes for CASSPGRTQETQYF.

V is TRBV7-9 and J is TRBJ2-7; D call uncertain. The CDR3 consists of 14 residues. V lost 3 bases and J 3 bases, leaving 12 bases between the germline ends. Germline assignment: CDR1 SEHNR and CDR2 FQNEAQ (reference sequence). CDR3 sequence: CASSFADGYYEQYF. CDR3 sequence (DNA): TGTGCCAGCAGCTTCGCGGACGGTTACTACGAGCAGTACTTC.

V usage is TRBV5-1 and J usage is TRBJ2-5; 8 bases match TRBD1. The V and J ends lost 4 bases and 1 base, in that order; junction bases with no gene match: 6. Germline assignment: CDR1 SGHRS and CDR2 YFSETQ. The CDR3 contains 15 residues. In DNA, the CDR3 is TGCGCCAGCAGCCCGAGACAGGGGAGCCAAGAGACCCAGTACTTC. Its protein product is CASSPRQGSQETQYF.

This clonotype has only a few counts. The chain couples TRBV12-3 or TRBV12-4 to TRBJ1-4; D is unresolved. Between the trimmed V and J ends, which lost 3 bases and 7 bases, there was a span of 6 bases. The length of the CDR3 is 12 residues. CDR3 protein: CASSLELEKLFF. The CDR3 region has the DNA TGTGCCAGCAGTTTGGAGCTTGAAAAACTGTTTTTT.

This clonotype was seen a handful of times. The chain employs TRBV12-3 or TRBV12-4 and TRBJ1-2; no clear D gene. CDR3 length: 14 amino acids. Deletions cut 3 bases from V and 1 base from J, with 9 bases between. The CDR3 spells CASSFLDLNYGYTF. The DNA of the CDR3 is TGTGCCAGCAGTTTCCTGGACCTTAACTATGGCTACACCTTC.

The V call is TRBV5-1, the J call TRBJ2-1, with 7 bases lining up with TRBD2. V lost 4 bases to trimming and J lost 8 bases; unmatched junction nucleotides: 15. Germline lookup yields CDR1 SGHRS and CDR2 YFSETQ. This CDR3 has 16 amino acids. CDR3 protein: CASSPGQGGSGDEQFF. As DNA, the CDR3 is TGCGCCAGCAGCCCAGGGCAGGGCGGGAGCGGGGATGAGCAGTTCTTC.

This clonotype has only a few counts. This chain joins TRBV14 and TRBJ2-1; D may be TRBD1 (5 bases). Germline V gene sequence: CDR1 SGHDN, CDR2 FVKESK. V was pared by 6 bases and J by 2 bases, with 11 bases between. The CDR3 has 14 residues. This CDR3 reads CASRGPEPYNEQFF. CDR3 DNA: TGTGCCAGCAGGGGGCCCGAGCCCTACAATGAGCAGTTCTTC. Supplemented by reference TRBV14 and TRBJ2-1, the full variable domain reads EAGVTQFPSHSVIEKGQTVTLRCDPISGHDNLYWYRRVMGKEIKFLLHFVKESKQDESGMPNNRFLAERTGGTYSTLKVQPAELEDSGVYFCASRGPEPYNEQFFGPGTRLTVL.

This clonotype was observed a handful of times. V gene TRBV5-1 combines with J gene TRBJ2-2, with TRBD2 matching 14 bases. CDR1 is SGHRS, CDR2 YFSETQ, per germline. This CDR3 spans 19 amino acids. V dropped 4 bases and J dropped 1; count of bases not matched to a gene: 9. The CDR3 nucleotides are TGCGCCAGCAGCCCGGGGACTAGCGGGGGCCTCTGGAACACCGGGGAGCTGTTTTTT. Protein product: CASSPGTSGGLWNTGELFF.

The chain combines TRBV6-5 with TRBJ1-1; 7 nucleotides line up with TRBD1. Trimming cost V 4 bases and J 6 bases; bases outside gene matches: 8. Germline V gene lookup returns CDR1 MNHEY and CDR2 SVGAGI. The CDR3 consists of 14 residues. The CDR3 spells CASSFGTDAAEAFF. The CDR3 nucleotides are TGTGCCAGCAGTTTCGGGACAGACGCCGCTGAAGCTTTCTTT.

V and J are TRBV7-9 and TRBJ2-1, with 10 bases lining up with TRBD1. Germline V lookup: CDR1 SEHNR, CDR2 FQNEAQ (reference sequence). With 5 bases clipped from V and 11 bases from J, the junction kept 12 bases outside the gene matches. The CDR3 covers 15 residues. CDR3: CASSPGTGVEAQQFF. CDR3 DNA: TGTGCCAGCAGCCCCGGGACAGGGGTAGAGGCTCAGCAGTTCTTC.

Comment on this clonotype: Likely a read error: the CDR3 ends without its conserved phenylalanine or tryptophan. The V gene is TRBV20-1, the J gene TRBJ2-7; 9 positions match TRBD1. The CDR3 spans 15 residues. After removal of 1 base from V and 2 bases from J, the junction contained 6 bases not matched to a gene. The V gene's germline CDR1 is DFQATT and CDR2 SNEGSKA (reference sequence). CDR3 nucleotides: TGCAGTGCTAGAGCCGGGACAGGGTCCCCCTACGAGCAGTACTTA. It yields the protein CSARAGTGSPYEQYL.

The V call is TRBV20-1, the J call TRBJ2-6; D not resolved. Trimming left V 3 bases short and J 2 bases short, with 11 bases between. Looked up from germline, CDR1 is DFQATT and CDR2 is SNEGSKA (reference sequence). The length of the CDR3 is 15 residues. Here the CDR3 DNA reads TGCAGTGCTAGTCCTTTTCTCGCTGGGGCCAACGTCCTGACTTTC. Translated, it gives CSASPFLAGANVLTF.

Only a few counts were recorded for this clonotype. The CDR3 loop is CASSPGTYQETQYF. For the CDR3, the DNA is TGTGCCAGCAGTCCCGGGACATACCAAGAGACCCAGTACTTC. V usage is TRBV7-2 and J usage is TRBJ2-5; perhaps TRBD1 as D (6 bases). This CDR3 comprises 14 residues. V lost 6 bases and J 0 bases, leaving 11 bases between the germline ends. Looked up from germline, CDR1 is SGHTA and CDR2 is FQGNSA.

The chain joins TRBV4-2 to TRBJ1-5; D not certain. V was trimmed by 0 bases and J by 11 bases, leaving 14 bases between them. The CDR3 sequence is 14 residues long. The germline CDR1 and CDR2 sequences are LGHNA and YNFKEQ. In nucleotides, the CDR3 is TGTGCCAGCAGCCAAGATTTATCCGCTTCGGCCCAGCATTTT. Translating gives CASSQDLSASAQHF.

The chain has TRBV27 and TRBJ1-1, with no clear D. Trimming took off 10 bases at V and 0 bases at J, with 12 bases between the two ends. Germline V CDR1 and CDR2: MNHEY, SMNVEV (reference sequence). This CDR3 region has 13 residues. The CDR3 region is CATQPGMNTEAFF. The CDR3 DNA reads TGTGCCACCCAACCGGGGATGAACACTGAAGCTTTCTTT.

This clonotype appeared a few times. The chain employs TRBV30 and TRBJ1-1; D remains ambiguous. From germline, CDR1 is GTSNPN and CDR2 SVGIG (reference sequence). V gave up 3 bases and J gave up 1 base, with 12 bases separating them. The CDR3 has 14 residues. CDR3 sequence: CAWREGSQNTEAFF. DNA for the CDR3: TGTGCCTGGAGAGAAGGGTCGCAGAACACTGAAGCTTTCTTT.

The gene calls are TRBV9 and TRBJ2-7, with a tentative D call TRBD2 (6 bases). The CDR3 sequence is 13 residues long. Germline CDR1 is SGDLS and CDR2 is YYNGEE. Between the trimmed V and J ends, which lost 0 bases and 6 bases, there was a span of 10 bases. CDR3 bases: TGTGCCAGCAGCGTAGGGGGAGGTACCGAGCAGTACTTC. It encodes CASSVGGGTEQYF.

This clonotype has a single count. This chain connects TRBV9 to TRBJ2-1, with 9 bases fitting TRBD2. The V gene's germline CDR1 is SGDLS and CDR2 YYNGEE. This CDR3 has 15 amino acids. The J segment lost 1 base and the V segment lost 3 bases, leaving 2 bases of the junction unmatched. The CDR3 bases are TGTGCCAGCAGCGCTAGCGGGATATCCTACAATGAGCAGTTCTTC. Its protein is CASSASGISYNEQFF.

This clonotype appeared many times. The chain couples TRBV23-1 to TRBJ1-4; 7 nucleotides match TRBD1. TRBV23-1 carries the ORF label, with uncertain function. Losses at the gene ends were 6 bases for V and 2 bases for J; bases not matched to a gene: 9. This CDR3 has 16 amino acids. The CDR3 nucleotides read TGCGCCAGCAGCCAAGGGAGGACAGGCACTAATGAAAAACTGTTTTTT. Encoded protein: CASSQGRTGTNEKLFF.

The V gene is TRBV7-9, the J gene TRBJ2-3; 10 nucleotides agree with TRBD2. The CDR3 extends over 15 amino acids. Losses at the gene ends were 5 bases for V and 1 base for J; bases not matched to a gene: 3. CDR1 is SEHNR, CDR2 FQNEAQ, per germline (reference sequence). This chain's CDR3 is CASSRGTSGTDTQYF. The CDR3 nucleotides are TGTGCCAGCAGCCGCGGGACTAGCGGCACAGATACGCAGTATTTT.

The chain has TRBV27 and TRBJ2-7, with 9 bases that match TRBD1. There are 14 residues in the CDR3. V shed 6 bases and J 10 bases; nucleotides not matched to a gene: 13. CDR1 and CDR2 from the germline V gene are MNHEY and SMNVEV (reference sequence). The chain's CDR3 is CASRHPGQGTTQYF. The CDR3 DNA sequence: TGTGCCAGCAGGCATCCGGGACAGGGCACAACACAGTACTTC.

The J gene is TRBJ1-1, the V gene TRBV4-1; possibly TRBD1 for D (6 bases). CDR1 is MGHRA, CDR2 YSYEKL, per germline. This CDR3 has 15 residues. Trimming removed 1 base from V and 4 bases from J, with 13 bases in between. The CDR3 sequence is CASSQGPRGGTEAFF. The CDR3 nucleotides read TGCGCCAGCAGCCAAGGACCGAGGGGGGGCACTGAAGCTTTCTTT.

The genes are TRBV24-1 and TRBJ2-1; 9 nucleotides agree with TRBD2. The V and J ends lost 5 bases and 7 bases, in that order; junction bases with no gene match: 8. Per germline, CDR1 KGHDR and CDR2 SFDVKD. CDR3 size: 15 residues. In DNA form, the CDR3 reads TGTGCCACCAGTGTAGGCGGGAGGGCTTGGAATGAGCAGTTCTTC. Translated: CATSVGGRAWNEQFF.

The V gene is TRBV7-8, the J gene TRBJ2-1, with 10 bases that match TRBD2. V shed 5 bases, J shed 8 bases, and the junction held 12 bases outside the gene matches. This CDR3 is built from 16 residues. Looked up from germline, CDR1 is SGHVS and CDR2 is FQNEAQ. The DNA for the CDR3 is TGTGCCAGCAGCCCACAAAGCGGGAGGGCGGGCGATGAGCAGTTCTTC. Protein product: CASSPQSGRAGDEQFF.

The CDR3 spells CASSLAWDRGASEQYF. Here the CDR3 DNA reads TGTGCCAGCAGCTTAGCCTGGGACAGGGGGGCGTCAGAGCAGTACTTC. The chain employs TRBV7-6 and TRBJ2-7; TRBD1 aligns across 11 bases. Germline V gene sequence: CDR1 SGHVS, CDR2 FNYEAQ. The V gene end was trimmed by 0 bases and the J gene end by 7 bases; junction bases not matched to a gene: 8. CDR3 length: 16 amino acids.

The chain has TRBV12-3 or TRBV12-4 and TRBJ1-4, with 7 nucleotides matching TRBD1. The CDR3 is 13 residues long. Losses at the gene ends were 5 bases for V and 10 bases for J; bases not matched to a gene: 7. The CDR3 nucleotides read TGTGCCAGCAGTCCCGGGACAGCGGGAAAACTGTTTTTT. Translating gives CASSPGTAGKLFF.

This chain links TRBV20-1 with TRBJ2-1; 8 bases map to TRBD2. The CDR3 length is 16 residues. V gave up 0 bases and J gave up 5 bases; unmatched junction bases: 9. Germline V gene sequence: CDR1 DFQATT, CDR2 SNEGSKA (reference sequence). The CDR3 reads CSARDVGAGANNEQFF. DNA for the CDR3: TGCAGTGCTAGAGATGTGGGAGCGGGGGCGAACAATGAGCAGTTCTTC.

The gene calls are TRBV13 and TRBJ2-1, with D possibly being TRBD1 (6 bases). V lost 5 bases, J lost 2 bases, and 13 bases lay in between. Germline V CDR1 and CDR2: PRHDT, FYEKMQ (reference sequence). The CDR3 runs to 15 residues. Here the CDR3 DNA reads TGTGCCAGCAGCACAGGACAGACACCCTACAATGAGCAGTTCTTC. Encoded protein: CASSTGQTPYNEQFF. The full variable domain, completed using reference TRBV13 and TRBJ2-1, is AAGVIQSPRHLIKEKRETATLKCYPIPRHDTVYWYQQGPGQDPQFLISFYEKMQSDKGSIPDRFSAQQFSDYHSELNMSSLELGDSALYFCASSTGQTPYNEQFFGPGTRLTVL.